This T cell receptor (beta chain) was recorded in a study of blood T cell repertoires in COVID-19. Whole-study context: Samples of COVID-19 (acute and convalescent) were obtained from the United States, Italy and Spain. Nucleic acid was either cDNA or gDNA, and it came from T cells, B-cell-depleted T cells, or PBMCs.

V was trimmed by 2 bases and J by 0 bases, leaving 5 bases between them. Germline assignment: CDR1 MNHNY and CDR2 SVGAGI (reference sequence). This CDR3 region has 14 residues. In the original analysis: From reference gene primer amplification, estimates of nucleated cell counts were derived. Data came from immunoSEQ multiplex PCR; TCRdb stores just in-frame clones and leaves some out. V and J calls and clone size follow that table, whereas D and trimming were derived from the DNA. This table holds around 200,000 clones, 84% found once. The receptor comes from a human donor in a cohort sampled during active COVID-19. The chain links TRBV6-6 to TRBJ1-5; D remains ambiguous. What was sequenced was peripheral blood. The CDR3 here is CASSYEGSNQPQHF. CDR3 coding DNA: TGTGCCAGCAGTTACGAGGGTAGCAATCAGCCCCAGCATTTT.